This T cell receptor beta chain was identified during a study of cytotoxic CD8 clonotypes in ibrutinib-treated CLL. Study-wide findings and caveats: Progressing and sustained-remission patients had different sampling times. Elevated clonality accompanied ibrutinib response, with a return toward baseline values at progression.

Trimming shortened V by 1 base and J by 1 base, and 14 bases separated the two germline ends. Germline loops: CDR1 KGHSH, CDR2 LQKENI. The CDR3 loop spans 17 amino acids. The repertoire was sequenced with immunoSEQ multiplex PCR; TCRdb's copy has only in-frame clones and lacks some. The sample shows fewer than 85,000 clones, 70% to 80% of them seen only once. Regarding this clone: The antigen is unknown.

This specimen consisted of PBMCs, obtained after 12 months of ibrutinib treatment. This clonotype originated in a human donor with chronic lymphocytic leukemia. J is TRBJ1-3 and V is TRBV18; weak D call: TRBD1 (5 bases). As DNA, the CDR3 is TGTGCCAGCTCACCACGCCCGGGGGGTCATTCTGGAAACACCATATATTTT. This sequence encodes CASSPRPGGHSGNTIYF.